Listed here are 30 T cell receptor beta chains from one sample, sequenced in a study of cytomegalovirus exposure and HLA in healthy donors. It was with 60 Vbeta and 13 Jbeta primers that the PCR ran. Clones were read by immunoSEQ multiplex PCR, and TCRdb kept only the in-frame ones, dropping some. The table shows 160,000 or so clones, with over 75% occurring only once. Sequenced input: PBMCs. These TCRs come from a man aged 45 to 65 in good health and CMV-seropositive.

The CDR3 loop reads CASSLGGGKYEQYF. The CDR3 region has the DNA TGTGCCAGCAGCTTGGGGGGGGGAAAATACGAGCAGTACTTC. The chain links TRBV11-2 to TRBJ2-7; 7 positions match TRBD2. V lost 3 bases and J lost 4; bases outside the gene matches: 6. CDR1 is SGHAT and CDR2 is FQNNGV in the germline V gene. This CDR3 region has 14 residues.

The rearrangement uses TRBV4-3 and TRBJ2-7; no reliable D call. V was clipped by 1 base and J by 4 bases, with 11 bases between them. This CDR3 is 14 amino acids long. CDR1 is LGHNA and CDR2 is YSLEER in the germline V gene. The chain's CDR3 is CASSQGAMQYEQYF. The CDR3 DNA sequence: TGCGCCAGCAGCCAAGGGGCGATGCAATACGAGCAGTACTTC.

V and J are TRBV28 and TRBJ2-7; 12 bases are a match to TRBD2. The CDR3 length is 15 residues. V lost 5 bases and J lost 4; bases outside the gene matches: 6. In germline, CDR1 is MDHEN, CDR2 SYDVKM. CDR3 nucleotide sequence: TGTGCCAGCAGTCTCCTAGCGGGGGGGAATTACGAGCAGTACTTC. This gives the protein CASSLLAGGNYEQYF.

Here the CDR3 DNA reads TGTGCCAGCAGCCCCAGTTGGTCCGATACGCAGTATTTT. Translated: CASSPSWSDTQYF. The V gene is TRBV5-6, the J gene TRBJ2-3; D gene uncertain. There are 13 residues in the CDR3. Per the germline V gene, CDR1 is SGHDT and CDR2 is YYEEEE. The V end was cut by 4 bases, the J end by 6 bases, with 12 bases between.

The chain recombines TRBV10-3 with TRBJ1-3; D unresolved. V lost 0 bases and J lost 2, with 8 bases in between. Looked up from germline, CDR1 is ENHRY and CDR2 is SYGVKD. The CDR3 sequence is 15 residues long. CDR3 amino acids: CAISESEGAGNTIYF. CDR3 DNA: TGTGCCATCAGTGAGTCGGAGGGAGCTGGAAACACCATATATTTT.

CDR3 sequence reads: CASSYSSAGQETQYF. CDR3 DNA: TGTGCCAGCAGTTACTCCTCGGCAGGCCAAGAGACCCAGTACTTC. This chain connects TRBV6-5 to TRBJ2-5; no clear D gene. In germline, CDR1 is MNHEY, CDR2 SVGAGI. The length of the CDR3 is 15 residues. The ends were cut back, 0 bases at V and 1 base at J, with 9 bases in the middle.

The chain is built from TRBV7-8 and TRBJ2-7, with 12 bases fitting TRBD2. Per germline, CDR1 SGHVS and CDR2 FQNEAQ. The CDR3 length is 16 residues. J lost 4 bases, V lost 2 bases, and 6 bases had no gene match. The CDR3 region is CASSLLASGGGYEQYF. CDR3 nucleotide sequence: TGTGCCAGCAGCTTATTGGCTAGCGGGGGGGGATACGAGCAGTACTTC.

The chain recombines TRBV6-1 with TRBJ2-3, with 9 nucleotides matching TRBD1. Germline assignment: CDR1 MNHNS and CDR2 SASEGT. The CDR3 extends over 15 amino acids. Trimming at V came to 2 bases and at J to 8 bases, leaving 8 bases not matched to a gene. CDR3 residues: CASSELGTGRGTQYF. The CDR3 nucleotides are TGTGCCAGCAGTGAATTAGGGACAGGGCGAGGTACGCAGTATTTT.

This chain links TRBV5-5 with TRBJ2-1; TRBD2 is a possible D gene (5 bases). CDR1 and CDR2 (germline): SGHKS, YYEKEE (reference sequence). CDR3 length equals 13 residues. The V gene lost 2 bases and the J gene lost 5 bases, with 8 bases spanning the gap. The CDR3 reads CASSFVGDNEQFF. The CDR3 nucleotides read TGTGCCAGCAGCTTCGTCGGGGACAATGAGCAGTTCTTC.

This chain joins TRBV18 and TRBJ2-1; 8 bases line up with TRBD1. Germline V gene lookup returns CDR1 KGHSH and CDR2 LQKENI. The CDR3 has 15 residues. J gave up 9 bases and V 3 bases, and 10 bases lay outside the gene matches. The CDR3 DNA reads TGTGCCAGCTCACCTACGGCAGGGGGCTCAGGTGAGCAGTTCTTC. Translating gives CASSPTAGGSGEQFF.

The DNA of the CDR3 is TGTGCCAGCAGTGTTTGGGCACTAGCGGGGGCCTCTAGCACAGATACGCAGTATTTT. Amino acids: CASSVWALAGASSTDTQYF. The chain couples TRBV27 to TRBJ2-3; TRBD2 matches at 11 bases. J gave up 0 bases and V 5 bases, and 13 bases lay outside the gene matches. The CDR3 spans 19 residues. Germline CDR1 and CDR2: MNHEY and SMNVEV (reference sequence).

The J gene is TRBJ2-1, the V gene TRBV5-1; tentatively, D is TRBD2 (6 bases). The CDR3 is 17 amino acids. The germline V and J ends were trimmed by 0 bases and 4 bases, with 17 bases remaining between them. Germline lookup yields CDR1 SGHRS and CDR2 YFSETQ. The CDR3 DNA follows: TGCGCCAGCAGCTTGGGTTGGCGCGGGATAAAATACAATGAGCAGTTCTTC. Translated: CASSLGWRGIKYNEQFF.

The rearrangement uses TRBV27 and TRBJ2-1; 10 positions agree with TRBD1. V trimming: 3 bases; J trimming: 8 bases; junction bases outside the gene matches: 4. CDR1 and CDR2 (germline): MNHEY, SMNVEV (reference sequence). This CDR3 spans 14 amino acids. The CDR3: CASSFGQGGDEQFF. The CDR3 DNA reads as TGTGCCAGCAGTTTTGGACAGGGGGGCGATGAGCAGTTCTTC.

This chain connects TRBV6-1 to TRBJ2-1; TRBD1 matches 10 bases. The CDR3 consists of 15 residues. V lost 5 bases, J lost 4 bases, and 5 bases stayed unmatched. In germline, CDR1 is MNHNS, CDR2 SASEGT. The chain's CDR3 is CASSPGQGVYNEQFF. CDR3 nucleotides: TGTGCCAGCAGTCCCGGACAGGGGGTTTACAATGAGCAGTTCTTC.

The V call is TRBV29-1, the J call TRBJ2-1, with 9 bases matching TRBD2. The CDR3 spans 14 residues. Germline V gene lookup returns CDR1 SQVTM and CDR2 ANQGSEA. Trimming removed 1 base from V and 7 bases from J; junction bases left unmatched: 5. CDR3 sequence: CSVEVASGKNEQFF. CDR3 nucleotide sequence: TGCAGCGTTGAAGTGGCTAGCGGGAAAAATGAGCAGTTCTTC.

The V call is TRBV7-3, the J call TRBJ2-3, with TRBD2 as a possible D gene (6 bases). CDR1 is SGHTA and CDR2 is FQGTGA in the germline V gene. V was clipped by 5 bases and J by 5 bases, with 17 bases between them. The CDR3 covers 15 residues. Here the CDR3 reads CASSPTPGVGDTQYF. As DNA, the CDR3 is TGTGCCAGCAGCCCGACGCCGGGAGTCGGAGATACGCAGTATTTT.

The chain employs TRBV18 and TRBJ1-5; D may be TRBD1 (6 bases). CDR3 size: 15 residues. The V end lost 3 bases, the J end lost 7 bases, and 16 bases lay between the germline ends. Germline values: CDR1 KGHSH, CDR2 LQKENI. The CDR3 coding sequence is TGTGCCAGCTCACCCTCTACAGGGCCCATACAGCCCCAGCATTTT. Protein sequence: CASSPSTGPIQPQHF.

This rearrangement joins TRBV28 to TRBJ1-5; D is ambiguous. V lost 3 bases to trimming and J lost 2 bases, with 8 bases between them. Per germline, CDR1 MDHEN and CDR2 SYDVKM. CDR3 size: 14 residues. As DNA, the CDR3 is TGTGCCAGCAGTTTCCACGGTGGCAATCAGCCCCAGCATTTT. As protein: CASSFHGGNQPQHF. The variable domain in full, with the rest retrieved from reference TRBV28 and TRBJ1-5, is DVKVTQSSRYLVKRTGEKVFLECVQDMDHENMFWYRQDPGLGLRLIYFSYDVKMKEKGDIPEGYSVSREKKERFSLILESASTNQTSMYLCASSFHGGNQPQHFGDGTRLSIL.

The J gene is TRBJ1-1, the V gene TRBV30; 9 nucleotides match TRBD1. The CDR3 runs 14 residues. Trimming removed 3 bases from V and 5 bases from J; junction bases left unmatched: 7. The germline CDR1 and CDR2 sequences are GTSNPN and SVGIG (reference sequence). CDR3 residues: CAWSRTGGWTEAFF. Here the CDR3 DNA reads TGTGCCTGGAGCCGTACAGGGGGCTGGACTGAAGCTTTCTTT.

The V and J genes are TRBV6-1 and TRBJ1-3; D possibly corresponds to TRBD1 (5 bases). The CDR3 consists of 15 residues. Between the trimmed V and J ends, which lost 6 bases and 0 bases, there was a span of 12 bases. The V gene's germline CDR1 is MNHNS and CDR2 SASEGT. The CDR3 nucleotides read TGTGCCAGCAGCGTAGGGGTTCTCTCTGGAAACACCATATATTTT. Protein product: CASSVGVLSGNTIYF.

The chain employs TRBV4-3 and TRBJ2-2; 7 bases align to TRBD2. The CDR3 extends over 15 amino acids. Germline V gene sequence: CDR1 LGHNA, CDR2 YSLEER. Unmatched junction bases numbered 3, after V lost 1 base and J lost 4 bases. CDR3 sequence reads: CASSQGLAATGELFF. CDR3 in DNA: TGCGCCAGCAGCCAAGGACTAGCTGCCACCGGGGAGCTGTTTTTT.

The rearrangement uses TRBV25-1 and TRBJ2-3, with TRBD1 identical over 7 bases. The junction had 12 bases not matched to a gene; V was cut back by 5 bases and J by 10 bases. CDR3 length: 14 amino acids. From germline, CDR1 is MGHDK and CDR2 SYGVNS. CDR3 amino acids: CASSPPGHRGAQYF. In DNA, the CDR3 is TGTGCCAGCAGTCCCCCCGGACACAGGGGAGCGCAGTATTTT.

The chain recombines TRBV14 with TRBJ2-1; 13 bases agree with TRBD2. J lost 3 bases, V lost 4 bases, and 12 bases had no gene match. This CDR3 region has 19 residues. CDR1 and CDR2 from the germline V gene are SGHDN and FVKESK. In DNA form, the CDR3 reads TGTGCCAGCAGCCGCGGAAGGACTAGCGGGGGCCCGAGCTACAATGAGCAGTTCTTC. It translates to CASSRGRTSGGPSYNEQFF.

This chain connects TRBV2 to TRBJ1-2; no reliable D call. V was shortened by 7 bases and J by 1 base, with 7 bases between the two germline ends. This CDR3 contains 12 residues. CDR1 is SNHLY, CDR2 FYNNEI, per germline. CDR3 region: CASITVNYGYTF. For the CDR3, the DNA is TGTGCCAGCATTACAGTTAACTATGGCTACACCTTC.

The chain combines TRBV4-1 with TRBJ1-2; unclear D gene. The V gene lost 1 base and the J gene lost 0 bases, with 3 bases spanning the gap. The CDR3 runs 13 residues. Germline lookup yields CDR1 MGHRA and CDR2 YSYEKL. CDR3 region: CASSQAANYGYTF. CDR3 DNA sequence: TGCGCCAGCAGCCAAGCGGCTAACTATGGCTACACCTTC.

This clone showed up just once. This chain connects TRBV4-2 to TRBJ1-2, with 9 nucleotides matching TRBD1. The CDR3 sequence is 16 residues long. Germline values: CDR1 LGHNA, CDR2 YNFKEQ. The V gene end was trimmed by 4 bases and the J gene end by 0 bases; junction bases not matched to a gene: 6. The CDR3 region has the DNA TGTGCCAGCAGCCCGCAACGGGACAGGGCTAACTATGGCTACACCTTC. Translated, it gives CASSPQRDRANYGYTF.

The chain is built from TRBV5-1 and TRBJ2-5, with a tentative D call TRBD2 (5 bases). Germline V CDR1 and CDR2: SGHRS, YFSETQ. V lost 3 bases and J lost 5, with 14 bases in between. The CDR3 is 14 residues long. The CDR3 DNA reads as TGCGCCAGCAGCTCCGGACTCCCCGGGGAGACCCAGTACTTC. Its translation: CASSSGLPGETQYF. Full variable domain (missing parts from reference TRBV5-1 and TRBJ2-5): KAGVTQTPRYLIKTRGQQVTLSCSPISGHRSVSWYQQTPGQGLQFLFEYFSETQRNKGNFPGRFSGRQFSNSRSEMNVSTLELGDSALYLCASSSGLPGETQYFGPGTRLLVL.

The rearrangement joins TRBV13 to TRBJ2-1; 11 nucleotides align to TRBD2. The CDR3 runs to 16 residues. Trimming at V came to 4 bases and at J to 4 bases, leaving 6 bases not matched to a gene. The germline gives CDR1 PRHDT, CDR2 FYEKMQ (reference sequence). The CDR3 loop reads CASSSLAGGPYNEQFF. DNA for the CDR3: TGTGCCAGCAGCTCCTTAGCGGGGGGGCCGTACAATGAGCAGTTCTTC.

The V call is TRBV29-1, the J call TRBJ2-5, with a possible D match to TRBD2 (6 bases). Deletions cut 3 bases from V and 1 base from J, with 15 bases between. Germline V gives CDR1 SQVTM, CDR2 ANQGSEA. This CDR3 contains 15 residues. The CDR3 here is CSVDFRRESQETQYF. Here the CDR3 DNA reads TGCAGCGTTGATTTTCGCCGGGAGAGCCAAGAGACCCAGTACTTC.

V usage is TRBV7-8 and J usage is TRBJ2-7; 9 nucleotides match TRBD1. Per germline, CDR1 SGHVS and CDR2 FQNEAQ. The V gene end was trimmed by 4 bases and the J gene end by 4 bases; junction bases not matched to a gene: 8. The CDR3 sequence is 15 residues long. The DNA of the CDR3 is TGTGCCAGCAGCTCGCAGGGACAGGGTTCGTACGAGCAGTACTTC. Residues: CASSSQGQGSYEQYF.